This TCR beta chain was retrieved from a study of T cell changes during pregnancy in multiple sclerosis. V was trimmed by 5 bases and J by 4 bases, leaving 16 bases between them. The CDR3 consists of 15 residues. Germline loops: CDR1 SGDLS, CDR2 YYNGEE. The protocol was immunoSEQ multiplex PCR, while the TCRdb copy is restricted to in-frame clones and leaves out a portion. The sample gives roughly 80,000 clones, 85% to 95% of which show up once; under 3% is in the top ten. The origin of this receptor is a female donor with multiple sclerosis, enrolled in a pregnancy study. Sequencing used peripheral blood, obtained in the second trimester of pregnancy. This sequence joins TRBV9 and TRBJ2-1; weak D call: TRBD2 (5 bases). CDR3 DNA sequence: TGTGCCAGCAGGCTCGGTAGTTCGGGGTACAATGAGCAGTTCTTC. Protein sequence: CASRLGSSGYNEQFF.